Shown below are 20 T cell receptor beta chains from a single sample sequenced in a study of cytomegalovirus exposure and HLA in healthy donors. The PCR used 60 Vbeta and 13 Jbeta primers. Clones were sequenced by immunoSEQ multiplex PCR, and TCRdb holds only the in-frame ones, with some missing. The sample carries over 100,000 clones, around 74% recorded once. The sample consisted of PBMCs. Receptors originate from a man aged 25 to 40 in good health and CMV-seropositive.

This rearrangement joins TRBV30 to TRBJ1-4, with TRBD1 matching 7 bases. The CDR3 has 15 residues. Germline V gene lookup returns CDR1 GTSNPN and CDR2 SVGIG (reference sequence). J lost 8 bases, V lost 2 bases, and 11 bases had no gene match. The CDR3 nucleotides are TGTGCCTGGAGTCATCCCGAGGGGGCTGGAGAAAAACTGTTTTTT. Translation: CAWSHPEGAGEKLFF. Together with reference TRBV30 and TRBJ1-4, the CDR3 gives the full variable domain: SQTIHQWPATLVQPVGSPLSLECTVEGTSNPNLYWYRQAAGRGLQLLFYSVGIGQISSEVPQNLSASRPQDRQFILSSKKLLLSDSGFYLCAWSHPEGAGEKLFFGSGTQLSVL.

The chain has TRBV28 and TRBJ1-5; D might be TRBD1 (5 bases). This CDR3 is 16 amino acids long. V was clipped by 5 bases and J by 4 bases, with 18 bases between them. Germline V gene sequence: CDR1 MDHEN, CDR2 SYDVKM. The CDR3 DNA sequence: TGTGCCAGCAGTCCTACTGGGGGGGGGTCAAATCAGCCCCAGCATTTT. It yields the protein CASSPTGGGSNQPQHF.

The chain has TRBV28 and TRBJ2-1; D gene ambiguous. Trimming left V 2 bases short and J 0 bases short, with 5 bases between. This CDR3 region has 14 residues. The germline V gene encodes CDR1 MDHEN and CDR2 SYDVKM. CDR3 DNA: TGTGCCAGCAGTTTAATCAACTCCTACAATGAGCAGTTCTTC. As protein: CASSLINSYNEQFF.

V usage is TRBV14 and J usage is TRBJ1-6; 10 bases fit TRBD1. Looked up from germline, CDR1 is SGHDN and CDR2 is FVKESK. The CDR3 is 16 residues long. Unmatched junction bases numbered 7, after V lost 0 bases and J lost 11 bases. This CDR3 reads CASSQDRDRGPAPLHF. The CDR3 DNA sequence: TGTGCCAGCAGCCAAGATCGCGACAGGGGGCCCGCACCCCTCCACTTT.

V is TRBV5-1 and J is TRBJ1-6; 12 positions agree with TRBD1. The germline gives CDR1 SGHRS, CDR2 YFSETQ. J lost 10 bases, V lost 4 bases, and 9 bases had no gene match. The CDR3 is made up of 16 amino acids. This CDR3 is CASSTSWDRGQSPLHF. Here the CDR3 DNA reads TGCGCCAGCAGCACGTCGTGGGACAGGGGGCAATCACCCCTCCACTTT.

The rearrangement joins TRBV30 to TRBJ1-4; D remains ambiguous. The length of the CDR3 is 16 residues. V was shortened by 6 bases and J by 3 bases, with 20 bases between the two germline ends. CDR1 is GTSNPN, CDR2 SVGIG, per germline (reference sequence). CDR3 bases: TGTGCCTGTCCTTCGCTGGGGATGAGGGCTAATGAAAAACTGTTTTTT. This gives the protein CACPSLGMRANEKLFF.

The chain is built from TRBV5-8 and TRBJ2-1, with 10 bases fitting TRBD1. This CDR3 is built from 14 residues. CDR1 is SGHTS, CDR2 YDEGEE, per germline. V was pared by 7 bases and J by 12 bases, with 13 bases of the junction left unmatched. The CDR3 DNA is TGTGCCAGCCGGGACAGGGGCCCACTTTTAGTGCAGTTCTTC. This codes for CASRDRGPLLVQFF.

This clone was counted many times. V is TRBV19 and J is TRBJ1-4; tentative D call: TRBD1 (6 bases). The germline V gene has CDR1 LNHDA and CDR2 SQIVND (reference sequence). V gave up 5 bases and J gave up 5 bases, with 12 bases separating them. CDR3 size: 14 residues. The CDR3 reads CASSEGGANEKLFF. CDR3 coding DNA: TGTGCCAGTAGTGAAGGGGGGGCGAATGAAAAACTGTTTTTT.

In its sample, this clone was seen a few times. Other DNA variants within this sample encode the same CDR3. The chain has TRBV6-1 and TRBJ1-6; D is possibly TRBD1 (5 bases). V shed 6 bases and J shed 4 bases, with 10 bases lying between them. The CDR3 totals 14 residues. Germline V gives CDR1 MNHNS, CDR2 SASEGT. In nucleotides, the CDR3 is TGTGCCAGCAGCGCGGGGCCTTATAATTCACCCCTCCACTTT. It encodes CASSAGPYNSPLHF.

This chain links TRBV5-1 with TRBJ2-3, with TRBD1 as a possible D gene (5 bases). V was clipped by 1 base and J by 3 bases, with 9 bases between them. Germline values: CDR1 SGHRS, CDR2 YFSETQ. The CDR3 loop spans 14 amino acids. DNA for the CDR3: TGCGCCAGCAGCTTGACCAGGGATACAGATACGCAGTATTTT. Translated: CASSLTRDTDTQYF.

The chain is built from TRBV6-6 and TRBJ2-1; TRBD1 aligns across 7 bases. CDR1 and CDR2 (germline): MNHNY, SVGAGI (reference sequence). This CDR3 is built from 13 residues. The V segment lost 4 bases and the J segment 5 bases; nucleotides outside the gene matches: 2. The CDR3 sequence: CASSSDRHNEQFF. DNA for the CDR3: TGTGCCAGCAGTTCGGACAGGCACAATGAGCAGTTCTTC.

The gene calls are TRBV28 and TRBJ2-4; a weak D match, TRBD1 (5 bases). CDR3 length equals 15 residues. V was pared by 6 bases and J by 2 bases, with 14 bases between. CDR1 MDHEN and CDR2 SYDVKM come from the germline V gene. The CDR3 protein is CASRAPGSSKNIQYF. The CDR3, as DNA: TGTGCCAGCAGGGCCCCAGGGTCCTCCAAAAACATTCAGTACTTC. Full variable domain (outside the CDR3, taken from reference TRBV28 and TRBJ2-4): DVKVTQSSRYLVKRTGEKVFLECVQDMDHENMFWYRQDPGLGLRLIYFSYDVKMKEKGDIPEGYSVSREKKERFSLILESASTNQTSMYLCASRAPGSSKNIQYFGAGTRLSVL.

The chain recombines TRBV5-1 with TRBJ2-2, with 9 positions matching TRBD2. CDR1 and CDR2 from the germline V gene are SGHRS and YFSETQ. This CDR3 is 15 amino acids long. After removal of 2 bases from V and 5 bases from J, the junction contained 4 bases not matched to a gene. DNA for the CDR3: TGCGCCAGCAGCTTTAGCGGGGGTGGAACCGGGGAGCTGTTTTTT. Amino acid sequence: CASSFSGGGTGELFF. The complete variable domain, with remaining parts taken from reference TRBV5-1 and TRBJ2-2, reads KAGVTQTPRYLIKTRGQQVTLSCSPISGHRSVSWYQQTPGQGLQFLFEYFSETQRNKGNFPGRFSGRQFSNSRSEMNVSTLELGDSALYLCASSFSGGGTGELFFGEGSRLTVL.

This clone appeared a single time. The chain combines TRBV28 with TRBJ2-1; 8 positions agree with TRBD2. The J segment lost 6 bases and the V segment lost 9 bases, leaving 7 bases of the junction unmatched. This CDR3 has 13 amino acids. Per the germline V gene, CDR1 is MDHEN and CDR2 is SYDVKM. CDR3 DNA sequence: TGTGCCAGTCGGGGGGGCGGGGCCAATGAGCAGTTCTTC. It codes for CASRGGGANEQFF.

The V gene is TRBV25-1, the J gene TRBJ2-1; 7 positions agree with TRBD1. This CDR3 is 17 amino acids long. The trim removed 4 bases at V and 4 bases at J, leaving 13 bases unmatched. The germline gives CDR1 MGHDK, CDR2 SYGVNS. CDR3 protein: CASSAQGQNSPYNEQFF. The CDR3 DNA follows: TGTGCCAGCAGTGCGCAGGGACAGAATAGCCCTTACAATGAGCAGTTCTTC.

This chain uses TRBV19 with TRBJ2-1, with a tentative D call TRBD2 (5 bases). This CDR3 region has 14 residues. Trimming stripped 3 bases from V and 8 bases from J, with 14 bases between. The germline V gene encodes CDR1 LNHDA and CDR2 SQIVND (reference sequence). In DNA, the CDR3 is TGTGCCAGTAGTATCTCGCTAGCTCTCGATGAGCAGTTCTTC. Its protein is CASSISLALDEQFF.

V and J are TRBV7-2 and TRBJ2-7; D unclear. The CDR3 length is 13 residues. Per germline, CDR1 SGHTA and CDR2 FQGNSA. V dropped 5 bases and J dropped 0 bases, with 8 bases sitting between them. The CDR3 bases are TGTGCCAGCAGCAGCAGGTTCTCCTACGAGCAGTACTTC. Translating it yields CASSSRFSYEQYF.

The chain couples TRBV5-1 to TRBJ1-6, with D possibly being TRBD1 (6 bases). Germline values: CDR1 SGHRS, CDR2 YFSETQ. Trimming stripped 4 bases from V and 9 bases from J, with 20 bases between. The CDR3 extends over 16 amino acids. CDR3 in DNA: TGCGCCAGCAGCGCGGGGGGGGCGATCAACACTTCACCCCTCCACTTT. Its translation: CASSAGGAINTSPLHF.

This clone was counted a few times. This rearrangement joins TRBV4-1 to TRBJ2-7, with D tentatively TRBD1 (6 bases). V lost 4 bases and J lost 2, with 12 bases in between. Germline CDR1 and CDR2: MGHRA and YSYEKL. The CDR3 contains 14 residues. CDR3 coding DNA: TGCGCCAGCAGCCCCGACAGGCTTACCTACGAGCAGTACTTC. Protein sequence: CASSPDRLTYEQYF.

The chain carries TRBV5-1 and TRBJ2-3, with D possibly matching TRBD2 (5 bases). This CDR3 comprises 14 residues. V dropped 6 bases and J dropped 1 base, with 12 bases sitting between them. Germline CDR1 is SGHRS and CDR2 is YFSETQ. The CDR3 is CASTTVGGTDTQYF. CDR3 DNA sequence: TGCGCCAGCACGACCGTCGGGGGCACAGATACGCAGTATTTT.